One and the same sample provided the 5 T cell receptor beta chains below, sequenced in a study of Ad26.COV2.S vaccination and SARS-CoV-2 variants. Here immunoSEQ multiplex PCR was the method, and the copy in TCRdb shows in-frame clones only, minus some. Among 430,000 or so clones, roughly 90% were seen once, and the ten largest hold over 9%. Specified treatment: some 20 received Ad26.COV2.S at low or high dose, single or two shots; five or six received placebo; per-sample allocation not given. Collection of the samples took place on day 63 after the first injection of vaccine or placebo. The source was peripheral blood, collected in a trial of Ad26.COV2.S vaccine versus placebo. All receptors come from a person aged 18 to 65 who received the Ad26.COV2.S COVID-19 vaccine or a placebo.

This chain uses TRBV12-5 with TRBJ1-1, with D perhaps TRBD1 (5 bases). V lost 4 bases and J 7 bases, leaving 10 bases between the germline ends. Per germline, CDR1 LGHNT and CDR2 FRNRAP. The CDR3 has 12 amino acids. CDR3 region: CASGWGFSEAFF. In nucleotides, the CDR3 is TGTGCTAGTGGTTGGGGCTTTAGTGAAGCTTTCTTT.

The CDR3 reads CATKQGTASYEQYF. In nucleotides, the CDR3 is TGTGCCACCAAACAGGGTACAGCCTCCTACGAGCAGTACTTC. V and J are TRBV7-2 and TRBJ2-7, with D perhaps TRBD1 (6 bases). The germline V gene has CDR1 SGHTA and CDR2 FQGNSA. The CDR3 covers 14 residues. Between the trimmed V and J ends, which lost 10 bases and 0 bases, there was a span of 16 bases.

V usage is TRBV10-3 and J usage is TRBJ2-7, with TRBD2 matching over 8 bases. The CDR3 consists of 13 residues. The J segment lost 3 bases and the V segment lost 7 bases, leaving 5 bases of the junction unmatched. Germline CDR1 is ENHRY and CDR2 is SYGVKD. CDR3 DNA sequence: TGTGCCATCATGAGCGGGAGAGACTACGAGCAGTACTTC. Protein: CAIMSGRDYEQYF.

This clone was detected a few times. The J gene is TRBJ1-4, the V gene TRBV2; D gene uncertain. Trimming took off 7 bases at V and 1 base at J, with 13 bases between the two ends. The germline V gene has CDR1 SNHLY and CDR2 FYNNEI. The CDR3 runs to 15 residues. Here the CDR3 reads CASMGPALTNEKLFF. The CDR3 nucleotides read TGTGCCAGCATGGGTCCAGCATTAACTAATGAAAAACTGTTTTTT.

V is TRBV6-5 and J is TRBJ2-1, with 8 positions matching TRBD1. The length of the CDR3 is 12 residues. CDR1 and CDR2 from the germline V gene are MNHEY and SVGAGI. The V and J ends lost 5 bases and 10 bases, in that order; junction bases with no gene match: 4. The CDR3 protein is CASSNRGYEQFF. The CDR3 DNA sequence: TGTGCCAGCAGTAACAGGGGGTACGAGCAGTTCTTC.